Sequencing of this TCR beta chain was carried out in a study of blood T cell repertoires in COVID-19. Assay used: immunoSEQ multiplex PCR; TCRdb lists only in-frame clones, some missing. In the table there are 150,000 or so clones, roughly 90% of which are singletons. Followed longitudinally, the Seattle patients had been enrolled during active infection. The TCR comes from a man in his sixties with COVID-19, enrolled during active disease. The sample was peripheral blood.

The CDR3 coding sequence is TGCAGTGCACAGGACATTGGTGGCTACACCTTC. This gives the protein CSAQDIGGYTF. The J gene is TRBJ1-2, the V gene TRBV20-1; a weak D match, TRBD1 (5 bases). Germline V lookup: CDR1 DFQATT, CDR2 SNEGSKA (reference sequence). CDR3 length: 11 amino acids. V was trimmed by 6 bases and J by 7 bases, leaving 12 bases between them.